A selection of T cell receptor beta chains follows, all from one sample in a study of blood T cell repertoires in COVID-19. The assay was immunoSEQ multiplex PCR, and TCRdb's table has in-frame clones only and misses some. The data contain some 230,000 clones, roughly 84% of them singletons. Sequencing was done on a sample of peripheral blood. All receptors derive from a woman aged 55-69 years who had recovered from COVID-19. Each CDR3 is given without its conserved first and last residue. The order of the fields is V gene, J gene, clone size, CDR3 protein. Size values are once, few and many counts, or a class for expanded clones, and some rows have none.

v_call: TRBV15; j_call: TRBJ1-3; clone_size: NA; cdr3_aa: ATSRDRGWTGNTIY
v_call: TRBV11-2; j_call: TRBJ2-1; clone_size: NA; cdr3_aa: ASSFSGQGYNEQF
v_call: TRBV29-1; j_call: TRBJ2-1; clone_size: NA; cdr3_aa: SVVQSYNEQF
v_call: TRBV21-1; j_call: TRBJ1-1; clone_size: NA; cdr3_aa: ASSRTGLNTEAF
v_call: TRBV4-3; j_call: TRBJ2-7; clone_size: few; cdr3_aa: ASSQEVALYEQY
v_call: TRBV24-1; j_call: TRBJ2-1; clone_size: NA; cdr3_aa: ATSDPSRGAYEQF
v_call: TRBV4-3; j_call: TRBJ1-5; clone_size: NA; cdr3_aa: ASSPRRGQGWQPQH
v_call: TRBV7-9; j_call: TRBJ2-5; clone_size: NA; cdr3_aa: ASSSGGRETQY
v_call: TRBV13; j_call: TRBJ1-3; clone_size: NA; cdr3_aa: ASSLDRGNTIY
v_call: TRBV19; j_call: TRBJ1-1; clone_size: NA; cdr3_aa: ASSPRGNTEAF
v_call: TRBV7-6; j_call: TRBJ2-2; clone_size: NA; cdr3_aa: ASSLAKGAYRELF
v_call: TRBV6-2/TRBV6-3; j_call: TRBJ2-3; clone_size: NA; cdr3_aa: ASSQQGPDTQY
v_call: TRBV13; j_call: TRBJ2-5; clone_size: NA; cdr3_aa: ASSLGAWKQETQY
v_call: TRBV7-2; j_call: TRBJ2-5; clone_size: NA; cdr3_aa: ASSLGGGTQY
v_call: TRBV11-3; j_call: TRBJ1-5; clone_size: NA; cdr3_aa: ASSDRGADSNQPQH
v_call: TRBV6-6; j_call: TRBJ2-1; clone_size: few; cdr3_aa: ASSYRTEYNEQF
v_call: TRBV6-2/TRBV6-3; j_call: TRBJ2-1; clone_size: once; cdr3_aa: ASSRSGGVLYNEQF
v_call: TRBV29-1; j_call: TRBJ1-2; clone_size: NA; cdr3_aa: SGAQGAGGYT
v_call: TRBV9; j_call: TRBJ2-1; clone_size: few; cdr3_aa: ASSVGGGSYNEQF
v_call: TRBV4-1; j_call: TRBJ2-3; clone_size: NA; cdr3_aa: ASSQGTGGLADTQY
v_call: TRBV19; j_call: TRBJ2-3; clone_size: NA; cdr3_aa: ASRPRGGPDTQY
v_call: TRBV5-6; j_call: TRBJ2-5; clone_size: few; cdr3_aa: ASSLGANQETQY
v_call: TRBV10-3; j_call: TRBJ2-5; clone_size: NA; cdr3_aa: ASRSPGGPETQY
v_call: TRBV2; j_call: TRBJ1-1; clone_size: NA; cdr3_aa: ASSPNTEAF
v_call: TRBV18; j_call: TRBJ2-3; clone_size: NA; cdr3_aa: ASSKTPTDTQY
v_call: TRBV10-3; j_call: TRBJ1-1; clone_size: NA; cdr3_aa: AIKVRQLNTEAF
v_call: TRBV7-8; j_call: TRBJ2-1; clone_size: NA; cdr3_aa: ASSFAVASYNEQF
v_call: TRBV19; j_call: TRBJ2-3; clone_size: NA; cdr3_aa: ASSIETGSTDTQY
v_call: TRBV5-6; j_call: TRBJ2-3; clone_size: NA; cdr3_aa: ASSPAGLITDTQY
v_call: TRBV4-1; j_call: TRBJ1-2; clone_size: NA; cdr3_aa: ASSHNGGTDYGYT
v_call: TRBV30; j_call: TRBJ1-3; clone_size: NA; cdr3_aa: AWAHGRGGNTIY
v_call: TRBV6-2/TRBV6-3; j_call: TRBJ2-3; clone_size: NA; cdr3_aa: ASSYLGQSTDTQY